The clone carrying this T cell receptor beta chain was recorded a few times. Its target is unknown. With a J-beta primer mix and a sample-barcoded 5' primer, a second PCR ran about 7 to 12 cycles. Every sample returned 2.5 million or more CDR3-containing paired-end reads. Using its own MiXCR run on the 5' RACE reads, TCRdb lists one record per CDR3 protein. This table has 800,000 to 950,000 distinct CDR3 sequences, almost 30% appearing once. The data were obtained in a study of blood T cells in healthy people across ages. Study-level results: The study found more naive CD4+ cells and higher diversity in long-lived than aged donors.

Germline CDR1 is DFQATT and CDR2 is SNEGSKA (reference sequence). This CDR3 is built from 15 residues. V gave up 6 bases and J gave up 6 bases, with 21 bases separating them. Those donating, healthy Caucasian individuals from Russia, were aged roughly 6 to 100. This sample also belongs to another study, concerning T cells of mothers and their children. This second study says: All donors were healthy and Caucasian; they were three mothers and their six children.

This TCR was recovered from a woman aged 40 to 50 in good health. The chain uses TRBV20-1 and TRBJ2-1; tentatively, D is TRBD2 (5 bases). Material: blood. CDR3 DNA: TGCAGTGCGCCATACGAGGGCGGGCTAAGCAATGAGCAGTTCTTC. Translating it yields CSAPYEGGLSNEQFF.